Below, 25 T cell receptor beta chains from the same sample are listed, as sequenced in a study of spatial heterogeneity in lung cancer. Time point here: sample taken at primary tumor resection. Whole RNA was taken from tumor, nontumor lung or frozen PBMC; it was then sequenced unsorted. TCRdb reprocessed the 5' RACE reads with MiXCR, giving one entry per CDR3 protein. The data contain tens of thousands of distinct CDR3 sequences, around 13% of them singletons. The specimen was PBMCs, collected at surgery. The receptor source for this set is a male donor with early-stage non-small cell lung cancer.

This clonotype was picked up a small number of times. The V and J genes are TRBV29-1 and TRBJ2-1, with 8 nucleotides matching TRBD2. V trimming: 4 bases; J trimming: 1 base; junction bases outside the gene matches: 3. CDR1 is SQVTM, CDR2 ANQGSEA, per germline. There are 14 residues in the CDR3. This CDR3 reads CSVAGGASYNEQFF. The CDR3 DNA reads TGCAGCGTTGCCGGGGGGGCATCCTACAATGAGCAGTTCTTC.

The sample holds a few counts of this clonotype. The CDR3 coding sequence is TGTGCCAGCAGCGAACCGGGACAGAGCTCTGGAAACACCATATATTTT. This translates into CASSEPGQSSGNTIYF. The chain has TRBV7-2 and TRBJ1-3; 7 bases line up with TRBD1. Germline CDR1 and CDR2: SGHTA and FQGNSA. This CDR3 is 16 amino acids long. V was pared by 5 bases and J by 0 bases, with 7 bases of the junction left unmatched. Complete variable domain (other parts from reference TRBV7-2 and TRBJ1-3): GAGVSQSPSNKVTEKGKDVELRCDPISGHTALYWYRQSLGQGLEFLIYFQGNSAPDKSGLPSDRFSAERTGGSVSTLTIQRTQQEDSAVYLCASSEPGQSSGNTIYFGEGSWLTVV.

This clonotype was counted many times. The rearrangement joins TRBV9 to TRBJ2-5, with D possibly TRBD2 on 6 matching bases. CDR3 length: 14 amino acids. Trimming took off 0 bases at V and 2 bases at J, with 8 bases between the two ends. Germline V gene lookup returns CDR1 SGDLS and CDR2 YYNGEE. CDR3 region: CASSVAAGQETQYF. Here the CDR3 DNA reads TGTGCCAGCAGCGTAGCTGCGGGGCAAGAGACCCAGTACTTC. The whole variable domain, filled in from reference TRBV9 and TRBJ2-5, reads DSGVTQTPKHLITATGQRVTLRCSPRSGDLSVYWYQQSLDQGLQFLIQYYNGEERAKGNILERFSAQQFPDLHSELNLSSLELGDSALYFCASSVAAGQETQYFGPGTRLLVL.

There are many counts of this clonotype. The gene calls are TRBV28 and TRBJ1-5, with D hard to call. With 1 base removed from V and 11 bases from J, the gap between germline ends came to 15 bases. CDR1 is MDHEN, CDR2 SYDVKM, per germline. This CDR3 spans 14 amino acids. Written as DNA, the CDR3 is TGTGCCAGCAGTTTATCCGTGCGGTTTATAGCCCAGCATTTT. Protein: CASSLSVRFIAQHF. Together with reference TRBV28 and TRBJ1-5, the CDR3 gives the full variable domain: DVKVTQSSRYLVKRTGEKVFLECVQDMDHENMFWYRQDPGLGLRLIYFSYDVKMKEKGDIPEGYSVSREKKERFSLILESASTNQTSMYLCASSLSVRFIAQHFGDGTRLSIL.

This chain links TRBV10-2 with TRBJ1-5; D uncertain. This CDR3 comprises 15 residues. The ends were cut back, 0 bases at V and 0 bases at J, with 6 bases in the middle. From germline, CDR1 is WSHSY and CDR2 SAAADI. CDR3 sequence (DNA): TGCGCCAGCAGTGAGTCTTACAGTAGCAATCAGCCCCAGCATTTT. Its translation: CASSESYSSNQPQHF.

The rearrangement links TRBV10-3 to TRBJ2-1; TRBD1 agrees at 10 bases. This CDR3 spans 13 amino acids. Germline V gene sequence: CDR1 ENHRY, CDR2 SYGVKD. V lost 9 bases to trimming and J lost 7 bases; unmatched junction nucleotides: 6. The chain's CDR3 is CAIGTGVRNEQFF. CDR3 coding DNA: TGTGCCATAGGGACAGGGGTGCGGAATGAGCAGTTCTTC.

Many counts were recorded for this clonotype. The rearrangement uses TRBV24-1 and TRBJ2-6, with D unclear. This CDR3 comprises 19 residues. The germline V gene has CDR1 KGHDR and CDR2 SFDVKD. V was cut by 3 bases and J by 0 bases, with 17 bases left in between. CDR3 sequence (DNA): TGTGCCACCAGTGATCCAGTGGCACGGCGGACCTCTGGGGCCAACGTCCTGACTTTC. Translation: CATSDPVARRTSGANVLTF.

This chain joins TRBV28 and TRBJ2-1, with 10 bases lining up with TRBD2. Losses at the gene ends were 7 bases for V and 9 bases for J; bases not matched to a gene: 6. There are 13 residues in the CDR3. Germline CDR1 is MDHEN and CDR2 is SYDVKM. The chain's CDR3 is CASIKREGSEQFF. In DNA, the CDR3 is TGTGCCAGCATCAAGCGGGAGGGGAGTGAGCAGTTCTTC.

This clonotype was picked up a small number of times. This chain links TRBV29-1 with TRBJ1-1; D call uncertain. The CDR3 length is 13 residues. Germline-derived CDR1 and CDR2 are SQVTM and ANQGSEA. V gave up 4 bases and J gave up 2 bases, with 11 bases separating them. CDR3 bases: TGCAGCGTTGGACATAGGAGTAACACTGAAGCTTTCTTT. Translating it yields CSVGHRSNTEAFF.

This clonotype was detected many times. The CDR3 reads CASSLRGSEQYF. CDR3 DNA: TGTGCCAGCAGCTTGCGCGGGAGCGAGCAGTACTTC. The rearrangement links TRBV27 to TRBJ2-7; 7 nucleotides line up with TRBD2. The CDR3 extends over 12 amino acids. The germline CDR1 and CDR2 sequences are MNHEY and SMNVEV (reference sequence). The V gene end was trimmed by 6 bases and the J gene end by 6 bases; junction bases not matched to a gene: 5.

This clonotype was picked up many times. The J gene is TRBJ1-1, the V gene TRBV7-9, with D unclear. The CDR3 spans 12 residues. The germline gives CDR1 SEHNR, CDR2 FQNEAQ (reference sequence). Trimming shortened V by 5 bases and J by 3 bases, and 7 bases separated the two germline ends. The CDR3 DNA sequence: TGTGCCAGCAGCGCCCGATACACTGAAGCTTTCTTT. Translating gives CASSARYTEAFF.

The rearrangement uses TRBV15 and TRBJ2-7; D call uncertain. Trimming left V 1 base short and J 2 bases short, with 9 bases between. This CDR3 is built from 14 residues. Germline loops: CDR1 LNHNV, CDR2 YYDKDF (reference sequence). The CDR3: CATSRGAGTYEQYF. The CDR3 nucleotides read TGTGCCACCAGCAGAGGAGCAGGAACCTACGAGCAGTACTTC.

This chain connects TRBV20-1 to TRBJ1-4; 8 bases map to TRBD1. CDR3 length: 13 residues. Germline V gives CDR1 DFQATT, CDR2 SNEGSKA (reference sequence). J lost 8 bases, V lost 7 bases, and 9 bases had no gene match. DNA of the CDR3: TGCAGTGTTTCCGGGACAGGAGGAGAAAAACTGTTTTTT. Translated, it gives CSVSGTGGEKLFF.

The chain recombines TRBV5-1 with TRBJ2-3, with a tentative D call TRBD2 (6 bases). V was trimmed by 4 bases and J by 4 bases, leaving 19 bases between them. The CDR3 is 16 amino acids. Germline CDR1 SGHRS, CDR2 YFSETQ. The CDR3 region is CASSLSSDSYPDTQYF. The DNA for the CDR3 is TGCGCCAGCAGCCTCTCTAGCGATTCCTACCCAGATACGCAGTATTTT.

This clonotype turned up a few times. V gene TRBV18 combines with J gene TRBJ2-5; 7 bases are a match to TRBD1. The CDR3 has 14 residues. With 3 bases clipped from V and 1 base from J, the junction kept 2 bases outside the gene matches. Per the germline V gene, CDR1 is KGHSH and CDR2 is LQKENI. CDR3: CASSPGQSQETQYF. DNA of the CDR3: TGTGCCAGCTCACCGGGACAGTCCCAAGAGACCCAGTACTTC.

The chain carries TRBV5-1 and TRBJ1-1; no firm D call. Trimming removed 2 bases from V and 3 bases from J, with 8 bases in between. This CDR3 is built from 13 residues. The germline V gene has CDR1 SGHRS and CDR2 YFSETQ. The CDR3 DNA sequence: TGCGCCAGCAGCTTCTCGTCGGACACTGAAGCTTTCTTT. This sequence encodes CASSFSSDTEAFF.

This chain joins TRBV12-3 or TRBV12-4 and TRBJ1-2, with TRBD1 matching 7 bases. The CDR3 has 16 residues. After removal of 5 bases from V and 3 bases from J, the junction contained 12 bases not matched to a gene. Here the CDR3 reads CASSRETGSSYYGYTF. The DNA of the CDR3 is TGTGCCAGCAGTCGGGAGACAGGGTCATCTTACTATGGCTACACCTTC.

The genes are TRBV20-1 and TRBJ2-7; TRBD1 matches 7 bases. V lost 2 bases, J lost 5 bases, and 9 bases stayed unmatched. CDR1 is DFQATT and CDR2 is SNEGSKA in the germline V gene (reference sequence). This CDR3 contains 14 residues. The CDR3 coding sequence is TGCAGTGCTAGACCGGGGACAGCTACCAACGAGCAGTACTTC. Residues: CSARPGTATNEQYF.

This chain links TRBV25-1 with TRBJ1-5, with D maybe TRBD1 (6 bases). This CDR3 has 13 residues. Germline CDR1 MGHDK, CDR2 SYGVNS. V was trimmed by 8 bases and J by 1 base, leaving 9 bases between them. The chain's CDR3 is CASSTGSNQPQHF. The CDR3 region has the DNA TGTGCCAGCTCAACAGGGAGCAATCAGCCCCAGCATTTT.

This clonotype was observed a handful of times. The chain uses TRBV2 and TRBJ2-3; TRBD1 is a possible D gene (5 bases). CDR1 and CDR2 from the germline V gene are SNHLY and FYNNEI. The CDR3 loop spans 15 amino acids. Between the trimmed V and J ends, which lost 8 bases and 2 bases, there was a span of 17 bases. CDR3: CASQAVGLSTDTQYF. CDR3 bases: TGTGCCAGCCAAGCTGTGGGGCTCTCCACAGATACGCAGTATTTT.

This clonotype was observed a handful of times. The CDR3 sequence is CATSRDRRGKKHF. For the CDR3, the DNA is TGTGCCACCAGCAGAGATCGACGGGGGAAAAAGCATTTT. The chain carries TRBV15 and TRBJ1-5; possible D gene TRBD1, 5 bases. The CDR3 sequence is 13 residues long. Per the germline V gene, CDR1 is LNHNV and CDR2 is YYDKDF (reference sequence). Trimming shortened V by 0 bases and J by 14 bases, and 14 bases separated the two germline ends.

The rearrangement uses TRBV7-9 and TRBJ2-5; D gene ambiguous. CDR3 length: 13 residues. Germline CDR1 is SEHNR and CDR2 is FQNEAQ (reference sequence). The V end lost 5 bases, the J end lost 4 bases, and 11 bases lay between the germline ends. CDR3 amino acids: CASSPLRRETQYF. The CDR3 bases are TGTGCCAGCAGCCCCCTTCGCCGAGAGACCCAGTACTTC.

This clonotype was counted only a few times. The DNA for the CDR3 is TGCGCCAGCAGCCCGGGACAGGAGAATTCACCCCTCCACTTT. It yields the protein CASSPGQENSPLHF. V gene TRBV10-2 combines with J gene TRBJ1-6, with TRBD1 matching 8 bases. The CDR3 is 14 amino acids. The ends lost 6 bases at V and 7 bases at J; junction bases unmatched: 5. CDR1 WSHSY and CDR2 SAAADI come from the germline V gene.

As to this clonotype: It may be a read error: a sequence one base away is much more abundant. Because the CDR3 is missing its conserved closing phenylalanine or tryptophan, this is likely a read error. The chain combines TRBV3-1 with TRBJ2-7; 9 bases match TRBD2. The V gene's germline CDR1 is LGHDT and CDR2 YNNKEL (reference sequence). The length of the CDR3 is 18 residues. The J segment lost 5 bases and the V segment lost 0 bases, leaving 14 bases of the junction unmatched. The DNA of the CDR3 is TGTGCCAGCAGCCAAGATAGGAAGGGACTAGCAAGCACAGACGAGCAGTACCTC. This sequence encodes CASSQDRKGLASTDEQYL.

The rearrangement joins TRBV9 to TRBJ2-1, with TRBD2 matching 10 bases. The CDR3 extends over 15 amino acids. Germline CDR1 SGDLS, CDR2 YYNGEE. V dropped 0 bases and J dropped 5; count of bases not matched to a gene: 2. DNA for the CDR3: TGTGCCAGCAGCGTAGTTACTAGCGGGAACAATGAGCAGTTCTTC. Translation gives CASSVVTSGNNEQFF.